Below, one T cell receptor (beta chain) is given with its context. As yet, its antigen is unknown. The CDR3 sequence is 11 residues long. Trimming took 3 bases from V and 11 from J, leaving 10 bases between them. Germline assignment: CDR1 WSHSY and CDR2 SAAADI. The source of the sample is a study of T cell responses to AZD1222 COVID-19 vaccine. Notes on the study in general: Clonal diversity was possibly underestimated; the donors were predominantly white British and more often female.

Assay: immunoSEQ multiplex PCR; the TCRdb copy retains only in-frame clones and omits some. The table includes around 200,000 clones, roughly 88% detected once. The rearrangement uses TRBV10-2 and TRBJ1-1; tentatively, D is TRBD1 (6 bases). The sequence was collected from an adult in good health. The sample consisted of peripheral blood, taken on day 0 of AZD1222 vaccination. CDR3 coding DNA: TGCGCCAGCAGTGAACAGGGTGGCGCTTTCTTT. Amino acid sequence: CASSEQGGAFF.